This T cell receptor beta chain was identified in a study of Tregs in tolerant kidney transplant recipients. As to this clone: The read ends 3 residues early relative to the CDR3; the germline J gene fills the gap.

The V gene end was trimmed by 0 bases and the J gene end by 2 bases; junction bases not matched to a gene: 4. The length of the CDR3 is 16 residues. CDR1 and CDR2 from the germline V gene are SGHRS and YFSETQ. Produced via immunoSEQ multiplex PCR; TCRdb's table is partial and in-frame only. The ten most abundant clones cover 39% of a sample with thousands of clones. Related graft donors supplied nonmyeloablative bone marrow transplants, and mixed chimerism was transient. V gene TRBV5-1 combines with J gene TRBJ2-3; TRBD2 matches 9 bases. This sequence originates from a human patient who received a combined kidney and bone marrow transplant. Part of the T cell pool may stem from the graft donor. The sequencing here drew on CD8+ T cells from blood (PBMCs), taken 12 months after the transplant. CDR3 DNA (partial): TGCGCCAGCAGCTTGGGGAGCGGGAGGTCCACAGATACG. As protein: CASSLGSGRSTDT. The CDR3, in full, reads CASSLGSGRSTDTQYF.